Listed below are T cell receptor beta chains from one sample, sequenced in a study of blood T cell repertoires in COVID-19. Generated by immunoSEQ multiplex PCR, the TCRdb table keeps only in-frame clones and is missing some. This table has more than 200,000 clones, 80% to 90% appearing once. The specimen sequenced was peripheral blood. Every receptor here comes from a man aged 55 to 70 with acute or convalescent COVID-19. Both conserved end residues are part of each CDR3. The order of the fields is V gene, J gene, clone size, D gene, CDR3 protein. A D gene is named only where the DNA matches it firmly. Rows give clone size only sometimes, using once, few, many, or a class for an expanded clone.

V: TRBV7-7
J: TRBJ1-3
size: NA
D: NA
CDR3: CASSEGGAGNTIYF

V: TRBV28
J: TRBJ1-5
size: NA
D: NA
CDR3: CASSDIDGNQPQHF

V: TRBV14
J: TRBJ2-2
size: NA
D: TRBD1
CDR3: CASSRRTGSNTGELFF

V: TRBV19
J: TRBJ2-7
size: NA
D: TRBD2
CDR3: CASSIVGGSTFREQYF

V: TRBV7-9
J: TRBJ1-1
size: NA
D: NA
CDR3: CASSLEWRNTEAFF

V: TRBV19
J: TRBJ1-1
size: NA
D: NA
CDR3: CASSIASSTEAFF

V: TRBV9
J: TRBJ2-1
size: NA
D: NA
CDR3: CASSVGSGYNEQFF

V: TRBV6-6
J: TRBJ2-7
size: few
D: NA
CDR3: CASSYSSRGSYEQYF

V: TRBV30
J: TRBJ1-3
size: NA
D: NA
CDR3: CASYLTGSGNTIYF

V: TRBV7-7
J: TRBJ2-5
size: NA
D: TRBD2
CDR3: CASSFLAGKQETQYF

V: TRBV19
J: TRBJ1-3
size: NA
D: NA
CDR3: CASSTGRRGSGNTIYF

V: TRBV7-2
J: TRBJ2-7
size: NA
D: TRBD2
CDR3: CASSLGLAGVKYEQYF

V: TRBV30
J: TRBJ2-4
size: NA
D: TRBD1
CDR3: CAWSVQGAGIQYF

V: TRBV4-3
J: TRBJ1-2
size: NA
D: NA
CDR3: CASSQSGYGYTF

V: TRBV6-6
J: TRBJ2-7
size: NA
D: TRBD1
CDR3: CASSSDRGVEQYF

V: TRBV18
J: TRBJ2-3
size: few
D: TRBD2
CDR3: CASSPLLSRFKREGGTQYF

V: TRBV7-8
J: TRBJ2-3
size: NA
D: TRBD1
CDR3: CASSLLGQGRDTQYF

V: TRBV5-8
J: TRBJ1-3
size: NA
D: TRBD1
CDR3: CASSLGDRFSGNTIYF

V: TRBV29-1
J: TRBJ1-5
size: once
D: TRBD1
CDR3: CSVESATRPDREDQPQHF

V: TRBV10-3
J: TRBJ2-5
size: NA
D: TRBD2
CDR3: CAISESPGGQETQYF

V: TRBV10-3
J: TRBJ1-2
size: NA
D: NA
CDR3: CAISVAGGAQGYTF

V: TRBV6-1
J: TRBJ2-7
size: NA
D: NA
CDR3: CASSAQTSSGVYEQYF

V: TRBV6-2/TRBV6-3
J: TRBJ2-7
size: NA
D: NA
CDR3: CASSYSPRYEQYF

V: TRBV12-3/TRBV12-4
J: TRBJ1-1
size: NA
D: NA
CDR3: CASSPRNTEAFF

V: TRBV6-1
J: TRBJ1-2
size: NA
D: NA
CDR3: CASSDKGSVYGYTF

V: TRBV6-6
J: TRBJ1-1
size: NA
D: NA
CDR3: CASSSQGNTEAFF

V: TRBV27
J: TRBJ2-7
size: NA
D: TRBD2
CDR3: CASSSLTSAGGHRGYEQYF

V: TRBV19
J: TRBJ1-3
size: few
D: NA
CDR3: CASSIGPNSGNTIYF

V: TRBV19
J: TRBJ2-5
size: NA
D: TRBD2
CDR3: CASSILAGLRETQYF